The 32 T cell receptor beta chains given below trace back to one sample, sequenced in a study of blood T cells in healthy people across ages. A sample-barcoded 5' primer and a J-beta primer mix were used in a second PCR of about 7 to 12 cycles. TCRdb reanalysed the 5' RACE reads using MiXCR and keeps one entry per CDR3 protein. The table lists some 860,000 distinct CDR3 sequences, approximately 60% of them singletons. Sequencing was carried out using blood. Source of these receptors: a man aged 40-55 years in good health.

The gene calls are TRBV7-2 and TRBJ1-4; D is uncertain. With 5 bases removed from V and 4 bases from J, the gap between germline ends came to 20 bases. CDR1 and CDR2 (germline): SGHTA, FQGNSA. The CDR3 spans 17 residues. CDR3 residues: CASSQIPVSLDNEKLFF. CDR3 coding DNA: TGTGCCAGCAGCCAAATTCCAGTGTCCCTAGATAATGAAAAACTGTTTTTT.

This clonotype was detected only a few times. Germline and junction disagree at one end, which may indicate a read error. The rearrangement links TRBV14 to TRBJ2-5; D is uncertain. From germline, CDR1 is SGHDN and CDR2 FVKESK. The CDR3 is 15 residues long. CDR3 coding DNA: TGTGCCAGCAGCCCCAGACAACAATTTAAAGAAACCCAGTACTTC. It is translated as CASSPRQQFKETQYF.

Only a few counts were recorded for this clonotype. This chain connects TRBV12-3 or TRBV12-4 to TRBJ2-5, with TRBD1 identical over 10 bases. The end of the DNA aligns better with TRBJ2-7, so the J call may be wrong. CDR3 length equals 14 residues. The CDR3 nucleotides read TGTGCCAGCAGGACGGGACAGGGGTCGTACGAGCAGTACTTC. It encodes CASRTGQGSYEQYF.

This rearrangement joins TRBV20-1 to TRBJ2-1; 8 bases are a match to TRBD2. This CDR3 is built from 11 residues. V gave up 6 bases and J gave up 13 bases; unmatched junction bases: 8. Germline V CDR1 and CDR2: DFQATT, SNEGSKA (reference sequence). DNA of the CDR3: TGCAGTGCCACCCGGGGGGGCATACAGTTCTTC. This sequence encodes CSATRGGIQFF.

The chain recombines TRBV28 with TRBJ1-2, with a tentative D call TRBD1 (6 bases). Germline V CDR1 and CDR2: MDHEN, SYDVKM. The CDR3 consists of 15 residues. The V end was cut by 9 bases, the J end by 0 bases, with 17 bases between. The CDR3 DNA follows: TGTGCCAGTAATACAGGGAATCCGGCTAACTATGGCTACACCTTC. The encoded protein is CASNTGNPANYGYTF.

The J gene is TRBJ2-3, the V gene TRBV20-1, with D possibly being TRBD1 (6 bases). There are 14 residues in the CDR3. Germline V gene lookup returns CDR1 DFQATT and CDR2 SNEGSKA (reference sequence). V lost 5 bases and J 2 bases, leaving 14 bases between the germline ends. CDR3 residues: CSAPQGGVTDTQYF. The CDR3 coding sequence is TGCAGTGCTCCACAAGGGGGAGTCACAGATACGCAGTATTTT.

This clonotype showed up just a few times. The V and J genes are TRBV7-9 and TRBJ2-5, with 9 bases lining up with TRBD2. V was clipped by 3 bases and J by 4 bases; unmatched bases: 9. Germline CDR1 reads SEHNR; CDR2 reads FQNEAQ (reference sequence). This CDR3 is 16 amino acids long. This CDR3 is CASSFSPGLAVETQYF. The CDR3 nucleotides are TGTGCCAGCAGCTTCAGTCCGGGACTAGCTGTAGAGACCCAGTACTTC.

The rearrangement links TRBV7-9 to TRBJ2-7; the D is unclear. Germline V gene lookup returns CDR1 SEHNR and CDR2 FQNEAQ (reference sequence). Trimming cost V 5 bases and J 9 bases, with 17 bases left between them. The CDR3 runs 13 residues. Written as DNA, the CDR3 is TGTGCCAGCAGCCAAGACGAAAGCCTGGGGCAGTACTTC. Translation gives CASSQDESLGQYF.

V is TRBV6-2 or TRBV6-3 and J is TRBJ2-5; the D is unclear. This CDR3 spans 15 amino acids. Trimming removed 6 bases at V and 5 bases at J, with 19 bases between. Germline CDR1 and CDR2: MNHEY and SVGEGT. The CDR3 spells CASSLDEARWETQYF. CDR3 bases: TGTGCCAGCAGCCTAGACGAGGCGAGGTGGGAGACCCAGTACTTC.

This clonotype was detected a few times. The chain recombines TRBV5-1 with TRBJ2-5, with 8 bases that match TRBD1. Germline V gene data show CDR1 as SGHRS and CDR2 as YFSETQ. V lost 4 bases, J lost 1 base, and 9 bases stayed unmatched. CDR3 length equals 16 residues. CDR3 in amino acids: CASSLRTGYSQETQYF. DNA for the CDR3: TGCGCCAGCAGCCTAAGGACAGGGTACAGCCAAGAGACCCAGTACTTC.

The chain recombines TRBV7-2 with TRBJ2-3, with TRBD2 identical over 10 bases. After removal of 2 bases from V and 1 base from J, the junction contained 6 bases not matched to a gene. CDR3 size: 17 residues. CDR1 and CDR2 from the germline V gene are SGHTA and FQGNSA. In DNA form, the CDR3 reads TGTGCCAGCAGCTTACACCCTAGCGGGAGTTGCACAGATACGCAGTATTTT. Translation gives CASSLHPSGSCTDTQYF. The full variable domain, in which reference TRBV7-2 and TRBJ2-3 provide the parts outside the CDR3, is GAGVSQSPSNKVTEKGKDVELRCDPISGHTALYWYRQSLGQGLEFLIYFQGNSAPDKSGLPSDRFSAERTGGSVSTLTIQRTQQEDSAVYLCASSLHPSGSCTDTQYFGPGTRLTVL.

The chain couples TRBV7-9 to TRBJ1-2; D not certain. The germline CDR1 and CDR2 sequences are SEHNR and FQNEAQ (reference sequence). The CDR3 has 11 amino acids. V lost 1 base and J 10 bases, leaving 7 bases between the germline ends. CDR3 sequence: CASSLEVAYTF. The DNA for the CDR3 is TGTGCCAGCAGCTTAGAAGTGGCCTACACCTTC.

V usage is TRBV20-1 and J usage is TRBJ2-3; 8 nucleotides align to TRBD2. Trimming at V came to 5 bases and at J to 6 bases, leaving 10 bases not matched to a gene. The CDR3 is made up of 14 amino acids. The germline gives CDR1 DFQATT, CDR2 SNEGSKA (reference sequence). The CDR3 region is CSARKRTSLDTQYF. CDR3 coding DNA: TGCAGTGCTCGAAAGAGGACTAGCTTGGATACGCAGTATTTT.

This clonotype was seen more than once but under ten times. In nucleotides, the CDR3 is TGTGCCAGCAGCTTGGAACTAGCGGGATCGGAGACCCAGTACTTC. It encodes CASSLELAGSETQYF. The V call is TRBV5-5, the J call TRBJ2-5, with 10 bases matching TRBD2. With V trimmed by 0 bases and J by 5 bases, 4 bases remained unmatched. The CDR3 spans 15 residues. CDR1 and CDR2 (germline): SGHKS, YYEKEE (reference sequence). Full variable domain (outside the CDR3, taken from reference TRBV5-5 and TRBJ2-5): DAGVTQSPTHLIKTRGQQVTLRCSPISGHKSVSWYQQVLGQGPQFIFQYYEKEERGRGNFPDRFSARQFPNYSSELNVNALLLGDSALYLCASSLELAGSETQYFGPGTRLLVL.

In regard to this clonotype: One end of the junction varies from germline; a read error may be responsible. The chain employs TRBV27 and TRBJ1-5; a possible D gene is TRBD1 (6 bases). Looked up from germline, CDR1 is MNHEY and CDR2 is SMNVEV (reference sequence). The CDR3 length is 15 residues. CDR3 in amino acids: CASTITGMGNRPQHF. The CDR3 nucleotides are TGTGCCAGCACGATTACAGGGATGGGCAATCGGCCCCAGCATTTT.

This clonotype was seen a handful of times. The V and J genes are TRBV4-1 and TRBJ2-7; D ambiguous. Germline-derived CDR1 and CDR2 are MGHRA and YSYEKL. There are 11 residues in the CDR3. V was clipped by 4 bases and J by 6 bases, with 7 bases between them. The DNA of the CDR3 is TGCGCCAGCAGCCCGCCGGGCGAGCAGTACTTC. As protein: CASSPPGEQYF.

This clonotype was detected only a few times. The chain couples TRBV20-1 to TRBJ2-3, with unresolved D. Germline CDR1 DFQATT, CDR2 SNEGSKA (reference sequence). The CDR3 has 14 amino acids. Trimming pared 1 base from V and 0 bases from J, leaving 8 bases between. The CDR3 reads CSARGGPSTDTQYF. The CDR3, as DNA: TGCAGTGCTAGAGGGGGTCCTAGCACAGATACGCAGTATTTT.

This clonotype was counted between two and nine times. The J gene is TRBJ1-1, the V gene TRBV20-1; 9 bases agree with TRBD1. Trimming took 0 bases from V and 4 from J; bases not matched to a gene: 6. Germline-derived CDR1 and CDR2 are DFQATT and SNEGSKA (reference sequence). The CDR3 is 15 amino acids. As DNA, the CDR3 is TGCAGTGCTAGAGATTCCGGGACAGGGACCACTGAAGCTTTCTTT. Amino acid sequence: CSARDSGTGTTEAFF.

In this sample, this clonotype turned up a few times. This chain uses TRBV13 with TRBJ2-1, with TRBD2 identical over 8 bases. After removal of 1 base from V and 5 bases from J, the junction contained 4 bases not matched to a gene. Per germline, CDR1 PRHDT and CDR2 FYEKMQ (reference sequence). This CDR3 is built from 15 residues. CDR3 sequence: CASSLDQRGNNEQFF. The CDR3 coding sequence is TGTGCCAGCAGCTTAGACCAGCGGGGGAACAATGAGCAGTTCTTC.

The chain links TRBV3-1 to TRBJ2-1; 9 nucleotides match TRBD1. J was trimmed by 7 bases and V by 2 bases; bases with no gene match: 12. This CDR3 region has 17 residues. The germline V gene has CDR1 LGHDT and CDR2 YNNKEL (reference sequence). CDR3 region: CASSQTGGDFFWNEQFF. In DNA, the CDR3 is TGTGCCAGCAGCCAAACAGGGGGCGATTTTTTTTGGAATGAGCAGTTCTTC.

This clonotype was observed a few times. The V gene is TRBV11-2, the J gene TRBJ2-7; D not certain. Germline CDR1 reads SGHAT; CDR2 reads FQNNGV. CDR3 size: 17 residues. Trimming took 3 bases from V and 4 from J, leaving 22 bases between them. The CDR3 region is CASSLVFHLNPPYEQYF. The CDR3 DNA follows: TGTGCCAGCAGCTTGGTGTTCCATCTAAATCCCCCATACGAGCAGTACTTC.

The V gene is TRBV7-2, the J gene TRBJ1-1; tentatively, D is TRBD1 (5 bases). Germline assignment: CDR1 SGHTA and CDR2 FQGNSA. The CDR3 runs 14 residues. V lost 5 bases and J 5 bases, leaving 15 bases between the germline ends. CDR3 amino acids: CASSVTGGATEAFF. Written as DNA, the CDR3 is TGTGCCAGCAGCGTAACAGGTGGGGCGACTGAAGCTTTCTTT.

This sequence joins TRBV5-1 and TRBJ2-7, with 7 bases matching TRBD1. V was pared by 7 bases and J by 3 bases, with 4 bases of the junction left unmatched. CDR3 length: 12 amino acids. CDR1 SGHRS and CDR2 YFSETQ come from the germline V gene. The CDR3 reads CASWGQHYEQYF. The CDR3 DNA reads TGCGCCAGCTGGGGACAGCACTACGAGCAGTACTTC.

This clonotype was seen repeatedly, ten times or more. The chain has TRBV15 and TRBJ2-1; 7 nucleotides match TRBD2. With 5 bases clipped from V and 4 bases from J, the junction kept 8 bases outside the gene matches. Germline CDR1 LNHNV, CDR2 YYDKDF (reference sequence). The CDR3 contains 15 residues. The CDR3 region has the DNA TGTGCCACCAGCTTCAGGAGCGGGGAGTACAATGAGCAGTTCTTC. As protein: CATSFRSGEYNEQFF.

This clonotype occurred many times. Mismatch with germline at one junction end may stem from a read error. The genes are TRBV20-1 and TRBJ2-5, with D hard to call. The last part of the DNA fits TRBJ2-3 better; the J call may be wrong. Germline CDR1 DFQATT, CDR2 SNEGSKA (reference sequence). There are 10 residues in the CDR3. This chain's CDR3 is CSAGTETQYF. The CDR3 coding sequence is TGCAGTGCCGGTACAGAAACGCAGTATTTT.

This chain links TRBV4-1 with TRBJ2-5; 8 bases match TRBD1. The J call is uncertain, as TRBJ2-7 better fits the DNA end. The CDR3 has 16 residues. The germline CDR1 and CDR2 sequences are MGHRA and YSYEKL. The CDR3 DNA reads as TGCGCCAGCAGCCAAGGTCACGGACAGGGCGGGTACGAGCAGTACTTC. The encoded protein is CASSQGHGQGGYEQYF.

The genes are TRBV20-1 and TRBJ2-1; D remains unclear. Trimming shortened V by 3 bases and J by 8 bases, and 20 bases separated the two germline ends. Germline CDR1 DFQATT, CDR2 SNEGSKA (reference sequence). CDR3 length equals 15 residues. The CDR3 protein is CSASGVLVGFDEQFF. Here the CDR3 DNA reads TGCAGTGCTAGTGGTGTGCTAGTCGGGTTCGATGAGCAGTTCTTC.

The rearrangement joins TRBV11-2 to TRBJ2-1; 8 positions match TRBD2. The CDR3 has 15 residues. Germline V CDR1 and CDR2: SGHAT, FQNNGV. V was clipped by 5 bases and J by 9 bases; unmatched bases: 12. The CDR3 is CASSTAAGAGTEQFF. CDR3 coding DNA: TGTGCCAGCAGCACGGCAGCGGGAGCTGGTACTGAGCAGTTCTTC.

This clonotype was counted only a few times. V and J are TRBV29-1 and TRBJ2-5, with 7 bases lining up with TRBD2. The J segment lost 5 bases and the V segment lost 4 bases, leaving 4 bases of the junction unmatched. CDR1 and CDR2 from the germline V gene are SQVTM and ANQGSEA. This CDR3 has 12 residues. CDR3 region: CSVAGTMETQYF. The CDR3, as DNA: TGCAGCGTTGCCGGGACTATGGAGACCCAGTACTTC. The full variable domain, its missing parts supplied by reference TRBV29-1 and TRBJ2-5, is SAVISQKPSRDICQRGTSLTIQCQVDSQVTMMFWYRQQPGQSLTLIATANQGSEATYESGFVIDKFPISRPNLTFSTLTVSNMSPEDSSIYLCSVAGTMETQYFGPGTRLLVL.

V and J are TRBV4-2 and TRBJ1-2; no clear D gene. The V gene lost 0 bases and the J gene lost 4 bases, with 9 bases spanning the gap. Germline CDR1 reads LGHNA; CDR2 reads YNFKEQ. CDR3 length equals 14 residues. CDR3 in DNA: TGTGCCAGCAGCCAAGATGCCTCGGGCTATGGCTACACCTTC. Translated: CASSQDASGYGYTF.

The J gene is TRBJ1-1, the V gene TRBV20-1; 8 bases agree with TRBD1. CDR1 DFQATT and CDR2 SNEGSKA come from the germline V gene (reference sequence). The J segment lost 1 base and the V segment lost 5 bases, leaving 12 bases of the junction unmatched. The CDR3 is 16 residues long. The CDR3 is CSAVSPGGFRNTEAFF. The CDR3 DNA reads TGCAGTGCTGTAAGTCCAGGGGGCTTTAGGAACACTGAAGCTTTCTTT.

J is TRBJ2-5 and V is TRBV28, with 7 bases identical to TRBD1. Trimming cost V 3 bases and J 4 bases; bases outside gene matches: 8. Germline V gene data show CDR1 as MDHEN and CDR2 as SYDVKM. The CDR3 covers 15 residues. The CDR3 protein is CASSFTTGVGETQYF. CDR3 coding DNA: TGTGCCAGCAGTTTCACAACAGGGGTAGGAGAGACCCAGTACTTC.